The 23 T cell receptor beta chains presented below share a single source sample, sequenced in a study of T cells of healthy individuals. One entry per CDR3 protein, called by TCRdb with MiXCR from the 5' RACE reads. The data contain 55,000 to 65,000 distinct CDR3 sequences, 16% of them singletons. The receptors were sampled from a human donor in good health.

This chain uses TRBV20-1 with TRBJ1-6; D perhaps matches TRBD1 (6 bases). V was trimmed by 2 bases and J by 7 bases, leaving 9 bases between them. The CDR3 loop spans 13 amino acids. Germline lookup yields CDR1 DFQATT and CDR2 SNEGSKA (reference sequence). CDR3 nucleotides: TGCAGTGCTAGAAGGGACATAAATTCACCCCTCCACTTT. The encoded protein is CSARRDINSPLHF.

The rearrangement links TRBV4-1 to TRBJ1-4; D ambiguous. V lost 4 bases and J lost 8, with 14 bases in between. This CDR3 is 14 amino acids long. Germline V gene lookup returns CDR1 MGHRA and CDR2 YSYEKL. The CDR3 reads CASSRGLLGEKLFF. The CDR3, as DNA: TGCGCCAGCAGCCGAGGACTTCTCGGGGAAAAACTGTTTTTT.

This clonotype was counted many times. The V and J genes are TRBV4-3 and TRBJ2-5; D gene unclear. Germline loops: CDR1 LGHNA, CDR2 YSLEER. V lost 0 bases and J lost 5, with 7 bases in between. This CDR3 has 13 amino acids. This CDR3 reads CASSQEVQETQYF. In DNA form, the CDR3 reads TGCGCCAGCAGCCAAGAGGTTCAGGAGACCCAGTACTTC.

This clonotype was seen many times. V and J are TRBV10-3 and TRBJ2-3; 7 nucleotides align to TRBD1. The V gene end was trimmed by 5 bases and the J gene end by 1 base; junction bases not matched to a gene: 3. The CDR3 loop spans 14 amino acids. Germline V CDR1 and CDR2: ENHRY, SYGVKD. CDR3 in DNA: TGTGCCATCAGTAGGGGGACAGGCACAGATACGCAGTATTTT. Amino acid sequence: CAISRGTGTDTQYF.

Comment on this clonotype: A clone one base away is much larger, so this may be a read error. This chain connects TRBV18 to TRBJ1-1; 9 bases map to TRBD1. The CDR3 has 11 residues. Germline CDR1 reads KGHSH; CDR2 reads LQKENI. CDR3 region: CASRQGERALF. The CDR3 DNA reads TGTGCCAGCCGACAGGGGGAAAGAGCTTTATTT.

This clonotype appeared a few times. The V and J genes are TRBV5-5 and TRBJ2-1; the D gene is possibly TRBD1 (6 bases). The CDR3 is 20 residues long. With 4 bases removed from V and 3 bases from J, the gap between germline ends came to 29 bases. CDR1 and CDR2 from the germline V gene are SGHKS and YYEKEE (reference sequence). The CDR3 DNA follows: TGTGCCAGCAGCCTTCCCCTCGGGACCAGGGACATACCCGTCTACAATGAGCAGTTCTTC. This sequence encodes CASSLPLGTRDIPVYNEQFF.

This chain joins TRBV12-3 or TRBV12-4 and TRBJ2-1, with 8 nucleotides matching TRBD2. The CDR3 runs 14 residues. J gave up 7 bases and V 2 bases, and 4 bases lay outside the gene matches. The CDR3, as DNA: TGTGCCAGCAGTTTAAGCGGGAGAAGGAATGAGCAGTTCTTC. Encoded protein: CASSLSGRRNEQFF.

This clonotype was detected only a few times. The gene calls are TRBV6-5 and TRBJ1-2; 7 nucleotides line up with TRBD1. Germline V gene lookup returns CDR1 MNHEY and CDR2 SVGAGI. V lost 6 bases and J lost 10; bases outside the gene matches: 8. The CDR3 is made up of 12 amino acids. This chain's CDR3 is CASSFGQADYTF. CDR3 bases: TGTGCCAGCAGCTTCGGACAGGCGGACTACACCTTC.

This clonotype was observed many times. V usage is TRBV9 and J usage is TRBJ1-3; unclear D gene. The CDR3 length is 15 residues. Looked up from germline, CDR1 is SGDLS and CDR2 is YYNGEE. V lost 0 bases and J lost 4, with 11 bases in between. CDR3: CASSVAGGHGNTIYF. DNA of the CDR3: TGTGCCAGCAGCGTAGCCGGAGGGCACGGAAACACCATATATTTT.

This clonotype was seen at least ten times. The chain has TRBV4-2 and TRBJ2-3, with 8 bases fitting TRBD1. The V segment lost 3 bases and the J segment 3 bases; nucleotides outside the gene matches: 8. This CDR3 is 16 amino acids long. The germline V gene encodes CDR1 LGHNA and CDR2 YNFKEQ. The CDR3 DNA reads TGTGCCAGCAGCCACCTCTGGGGACAGGATACAGATACGCAGTATTTT. It is translated as CASSHLWGQDTDTQYF.

There are a few counts of this clonotype. This chain links TRBV3-1 with TRBJ1-1; no clear D. The CDR3 has 13 amino acids. The V and J ends lost 1 base and 6 bases respectively, with 9 bases between them. Germline V gives CDR1 LGHDT, CDR2 YNNKEL (reference sequence). CDR3 protein: CASSQAGRSEAFF. CDR3 in DNA: TGTGCCAGCAGCCAAGCGGGGAGATCTGAAGCTTTCTTT.

This clonotype was counted ten times or more. V gene TRBV10-3 combines with J gene TRBJ2-4; D unresolved. Trimming stripped 8 bases from V and 0 bases from J, with 11 bases between. The CDR3 sequence is 14 residues long. Per germline, CDR1 ENHRY and CDR2 SYGVKD. CDR3 DNA sequence: TGTGCCATCCGTCCTTCGCTAGCCAAAAACATTCAGTACTTC. It specifies CAIRPSLAKNIQYF.

Only a few counts were recorded for this clonotype. The rearrangement links TRBV24-1 to TRBJ2-3; D is undetermined. Germline CDR1 is KGHDR and CDR2 is SFDVKD. CDR3 size: 16 residues. V lost 3 bases, J lost 3 bases, and 15 bases lay in between. The CDR3 reads CATSDNYLWQTDTQYF. The CDR3 region has the DNA TGTGCCACCAGTGATAACTACCTATGGCAGACAGATACGCAGTATTTT.

This clonotype was seen repeatedly, ten times or more. V and J are TRBV12-3 or TRBV12-4 and TRBJ1-3, with no clear D. V was cut by 7 bases and J by 0 bases, with 10 bases left in between. This CDR3 is 14 amino acids long. The CDR3 here is CASIILSSGNTIYF. The CDR3, as DNA: TGTGCCAGCATAATTTTGTCCTCTGGAAACACCATATATTTT.

This clonotype was detected only a few times. This chain connects TRBV28 to TRBJ2-7, with TRBD1 as a possible D gene (5 bases). The V and J ends lost 6 bases and 4 bases respectively, with 10 bases between them. The CDR3 is made up of 12 amino acids. CDR1 and CDR2 from the germline V gene are MDHEN and SYDVKM. The CDR3 is CASRKTGYEQYF. In DNA form, the CDR3 reads TGTGCCAGCAGGAAAACAGGTTACGAGCAGTACTTC. The full variable domain, its missing parts supplied by reference TRBV28 and TRBJ2-7, is DVKVTQSSRYLVKRTGEKVFLECVQDMDHENMFWYRQDPGLGLRLIYFSYDVKMKEKGDIPEGYSVSREKKERFSLILESASTNQTSMYLCASRKTGYEQYFGPGTRLTVT.

At least ten counts were recorded for this clonotype. The chain uses TRBV2 and TRBJ2-7; D is tentatively TRBD1 or TRBD2 (5 bases each). Germline CDR1 reads SNHLY; CDR2 reads FYNNEI. Trimming left V 3 bases short and J 6 bases short, with 12 bases between. The CDR3 totals 13 residues. CDR3 sequence: CASSEVTGGEQYF. The CDR3 nucleotides are TGTGCCAGCAGTGAGGTTACAGGAGGCGAGCAGTACTTC.

This clonotype was recorded only once. The chain carries TRBV6-2 or TRBV6-3 and TRBJ1-5; 9 nucleotides line up with TRBD1. From germline, CDR1 is MNHEY and CDR2 SVGEGT. The CDR3 runs 15 residues. J was trimmed by 7 bases and V by 4 bases; bases with no gene match: 8. The CDR3 nucleotides are TGTGCCAGCAGTTGGACGCTGGACAGGGGCCAGCCCCAGCATTTT. As protein: CASSWTLDRGQPQHF.

The genes are TRBV10-3 and TRBJ2-7, with TRBD1 matching 7 bases. V shed 0 bases, J shed 3 bases, and the junction held 2 bases outside the gene matches. Per the germline V gene, CDR1 is ENHRY and CDR2 is SYGVKD. This CDR3 has 14 amino acids. This CDR3 is CAISESGGIYEQYF. CDR3 DNA: TGTGCCATCAGTGAGTCAGGGGGCATCTACGAGCAGTACTTC.

There are a few counts of this clonotype. The CDR3 DNA is TGTGCCAGCAGCTTAATTACAGGGGGCTCATATGAGACCCAGTACTTC. Protein product: CASSLITGGSYETQYF. This chain joins TRBV7-2 and TRBJ2-5; 9 positions agree with TRBD1. Losses at the gene ends were 2 bases for V and 5 bases for J; bases not matched to a gene: 9. The germline V gene has CDR1 SGHTA and CDR2 FQGNSA. The CDR3 spans 16 residues.

This clonotype appeared many times. J is TRBJ1-4 and V is TRBV5-1; D not resolved. This CDR3 spans 14 amino acids. In germline, CDR1 is SGHRS, CDR2 YFSETQ. Trimming shortened V by 0 bases and J by 3 bases, and 6 bases separated the two germline ends. CDR3 loop: CASSLDRPNEKLFF. In DNA form, the CDR3 reads TGCGCCAGCAGCTTGGACAGACCTAATGAAAAACTGTTTTTT.

For this clonotype: Mismatch with germline at one junction end may stem from a read error. V and J are TRBV20-1 and TRBJ1-2, with no clear D. The CDR3 covers 12 residues. CDR1 is DFQATT and CDR2 is SNEGSKA in the germline V gene (reference sequence). Written as DNA, the CDR3 is TGCAGTGCGAGGGATGCGGTCTATGGCTACAACTTC. Protein: CSARDAVYGYNF.

This clonotype came up many times. The J gene is TRBJ2-5, the V gene TRBV6-5, with 8 bases that match TRBD1. The J segment lost 4 bases and the V segment lost 2 bases, leaving 12 bases of the junction unmatched. Germline-derived CDR1 and CDR2 are MNHEY and SVGAGI. The length of the CDR3 is 17 residues. The CDR3: CASSYTGQGIGVETQYF. As DNA, the CDR3 is TGTGCCAGCAGTTACACTGGACAGGGAATCGGGGTAGAGACCCAGTACTTC.

The CDR3 sequence: CASSLSSPGTGPYEQYF. In DNA, the CDR3 is TGTGCCAGCAGTTTATCCTCTCCCGGGACAGGACCCTACGAGCAGTACTTC. The rearrangement joins TRBV27 to TRBJ2-7; 8 bases agree with TRBD1. In germline, CDR1 is MNHEY, CDR2 SMNVEV (reference sequence). V lost 0 bases, J lost 2 bases, and 9 bases stayed unmatched. This CDR3 is 17 amino acids long.